This entry concerns a single TCR beta chain. This sample stems from a study of blood T cell repertoires in COVID-19. Study summary: Spain, Italy and the United States supplied samples that represented acute and convalescent COVID-19. Sources were T cells, B-cell-depleted T cells, or PBMCs; the material itself was cDNA or gDNA.

The CDR3 spans 15 residues. Unmatched junction bases numbered 4, after V lost 3 bases and J lost 3 bases. Germline-derived CDR1 and CDR2 are MGHRA and YSYEKL. Original methodology: Reference gene primer amplification in the assay estimated nucleated cell counts. TCRdb keeps only in-frame clones here, not all; method: immunoSEQ multiplex PCR. The V and J calls and clone size were taken over from that table, and D and trimming were inferred from the DNA. Altogether 350,000 to 550,000 clones are present, around 89% being singletons, with the ten largest covering about 4.5%. This clonotype was sampled from a woman in her twenties or thirties with acute or convalescent COVID-19. V gene TRBV4-1 combines with J gene TRBJ2-1; 8 bases line up with TRBD2. Input material: peripheral blood. The CDR3 sequence is CASSHQAGVYNEQFF. Here the CDR3 DNA reads TGCGCCAGCAGCCATCAAGCGGGGGTCTACAATGAGCAGTTCTTC.